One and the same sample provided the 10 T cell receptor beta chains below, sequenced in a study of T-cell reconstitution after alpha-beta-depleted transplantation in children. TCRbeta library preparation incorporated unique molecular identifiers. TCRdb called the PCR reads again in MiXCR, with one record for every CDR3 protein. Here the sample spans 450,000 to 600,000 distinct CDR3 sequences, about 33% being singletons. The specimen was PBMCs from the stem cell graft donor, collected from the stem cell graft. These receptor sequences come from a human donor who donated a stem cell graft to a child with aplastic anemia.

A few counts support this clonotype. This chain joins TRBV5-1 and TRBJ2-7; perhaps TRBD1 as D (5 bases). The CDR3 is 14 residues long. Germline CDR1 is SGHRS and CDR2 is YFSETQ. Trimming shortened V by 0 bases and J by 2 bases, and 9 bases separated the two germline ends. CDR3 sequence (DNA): TGCGCCAGCAGCTTGGTTTCAGGGACCTACGAGCAGTACTTC. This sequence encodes CASSLVSGTYEQYF.

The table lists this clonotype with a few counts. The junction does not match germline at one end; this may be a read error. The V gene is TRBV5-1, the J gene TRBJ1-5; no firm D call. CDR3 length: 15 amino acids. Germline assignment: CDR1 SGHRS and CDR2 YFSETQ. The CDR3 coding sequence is TGTGCCAGCAGCTTAGGAGTTGATAGCAATCAGCCCCAGCATTTT. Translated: CASSLGVDSNQPQHF.

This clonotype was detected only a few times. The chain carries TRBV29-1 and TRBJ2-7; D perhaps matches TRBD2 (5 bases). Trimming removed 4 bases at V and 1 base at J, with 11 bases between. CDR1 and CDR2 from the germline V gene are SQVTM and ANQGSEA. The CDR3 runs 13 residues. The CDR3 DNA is TGCAGCGTTGTGGGCGGGCCGTCCTACGAGCAGTACTTC. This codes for CSVVGGPSYEQYF.

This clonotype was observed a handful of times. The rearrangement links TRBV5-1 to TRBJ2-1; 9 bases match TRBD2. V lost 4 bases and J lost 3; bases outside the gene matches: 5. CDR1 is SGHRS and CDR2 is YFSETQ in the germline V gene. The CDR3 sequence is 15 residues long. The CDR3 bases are TGCGCCAGCAGCACGCGGGAGGGCGTCTACAATGAGCAGTTCTTC. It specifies CASSTREGVYNEQFF.

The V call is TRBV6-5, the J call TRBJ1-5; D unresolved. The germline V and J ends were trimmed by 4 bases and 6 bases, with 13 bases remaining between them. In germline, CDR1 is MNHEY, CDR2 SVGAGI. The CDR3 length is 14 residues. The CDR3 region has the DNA TGTGCCAGCAGTTCACACCGCCAGGTTCAGCCCCAGCATTTT. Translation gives CASSSHRQVQPQHF.

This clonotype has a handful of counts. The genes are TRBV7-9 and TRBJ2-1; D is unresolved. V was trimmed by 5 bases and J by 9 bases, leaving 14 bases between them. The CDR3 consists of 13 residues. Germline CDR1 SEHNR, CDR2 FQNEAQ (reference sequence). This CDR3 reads CASSLKVEAEQFF. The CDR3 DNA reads TGTGCCAGCAGCCTCAAGGTAGAGGCTGAGCAGTTCTTC.

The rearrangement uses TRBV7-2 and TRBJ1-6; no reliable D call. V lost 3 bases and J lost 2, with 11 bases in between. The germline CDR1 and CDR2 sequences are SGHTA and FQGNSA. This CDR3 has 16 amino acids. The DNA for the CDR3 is TGTGCCAGCAGCTTTCGCAGCGACCCCTATAATTCACCCCTCCACTTT. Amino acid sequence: CASSFRSDPYNSPLHF.

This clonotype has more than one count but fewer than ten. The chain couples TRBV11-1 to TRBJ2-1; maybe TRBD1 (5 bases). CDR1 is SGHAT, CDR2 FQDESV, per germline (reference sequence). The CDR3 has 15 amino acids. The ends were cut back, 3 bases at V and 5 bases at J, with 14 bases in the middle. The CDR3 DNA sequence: TGTGCCAGCAGCTTTGACAGACAGTGGAACAATGAGCAGTTCTTC. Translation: CASSFDRQWNNEQFF.

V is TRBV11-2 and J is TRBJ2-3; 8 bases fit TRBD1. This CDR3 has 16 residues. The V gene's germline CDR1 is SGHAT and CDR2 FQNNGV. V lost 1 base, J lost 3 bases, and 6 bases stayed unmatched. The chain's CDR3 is CASSLVLGQETDTQYF. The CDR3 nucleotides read TGTGCCAGCAGCTTAGTTCTGGGACAGGAGACAGATACGCAGTATTTT. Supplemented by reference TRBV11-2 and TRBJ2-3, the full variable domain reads EAGVAQSPRYKIIEKRQSVAFWCNPISGHATLYWYQQILGQGPKLLIQFQNNGVVDDSQLPKDRFSAERLKGVDSTLKIQPAKLEDSAVYLCASSLVLGQETDTQYFGPGTRLTVL.

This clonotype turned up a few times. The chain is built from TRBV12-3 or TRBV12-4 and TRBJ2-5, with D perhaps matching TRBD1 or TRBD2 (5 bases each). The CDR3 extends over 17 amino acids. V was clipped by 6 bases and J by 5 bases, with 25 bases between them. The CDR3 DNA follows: TGTGCCAGCAGCGTCGGGGCAGGGTCGAACTTCATGGAGACCCAGTACTTC. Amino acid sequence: CASSVGAGSNFMETQYF.